This passage covers 29 T cell receptor beta chains from one sample sequenced in a study of identical twins. TCRdb called the 5' RACE reads again in MiXCR, with one record for every CDR3 protein. The sample carries approximately 630,000 distinct CDR3 sequences, 7.1% recorded once. This same sample was also taken into another study, of yellow fever vaccine responses in identical twins.

The sequenced material came from PBMCs. These receptors all come from a woman in her late teens or twenties in good health.

This chain uses TRBV5-6 with TRBJ2-1; 10 nucleotides agree with TRBD2. CDR3 length: 16 amino acids. The J segment lost 0 bases and the V segment lost 4 bases, leaving 4 bases of the junction unmatched. Germline values: CDR1 SGHDT, CDR2 YYEEEE. The CDR3 nucleotides read TGTGCCAGCAGCCCGAGCGGGGGGGGCTCCTACAATGAGCAGTTCTTC. As protein: CASSPSGGGSYNEQFF.

The chain uses TRBV12-3 or TRBV12-4 and TRBJ1-2; a weak D match, TRBD1 (6 bases). The V gene lost 5 bases and the J gene lost 4 bases, with 20 bases spanning the gap. The length of the CDR3 is 16 residues. Written as DNA, the CDR3 is TGTGCCAGCAGTCCCATCTCTTCGGGACAACGCTATGGCTACACCTTC. It translates to CASSPISSGQRYGYTF.

This clonotype was found many times. The rearrangement joins TRBV12-3 or TRBV12-4 to TRBJ2-7; no clear D. Trimming shortened V by 1 base and J by 5 bases, and 15 bases separated the two germline ends. There are 15 residues in the CDR3. The CDR3 loop is CASSLGALLGHEQYF. In DNA, the CDR3 is TGTGCCAGCAGTTTAGGGGCCCTTTTGGGTCACGAGCAGTACTTC.

This clonotype was picked up many times. The V and J genes are TRBV11-3 and TRBJ2-2; 7 positions match TRBD1. V lost 1 base, J lost 5 bases, and 4 bases stayed unmatched. Germline V gives CDR1 SGHNT, CDR2 YENEEA. CDR3 length: 15 amino acids. CDR3: CASSLGGRGTGELFF. The CDR3 coding sequence is TGTGCCAGCAGCTTAGGTGGCAGGGGGACCGGGGAGCTGTTTTTT.

This clonotype came up many times. This chain connects TRBV5-1 to TRBJ2-7; the D call may be TRBD1 or TRBD2 (5 bases each). Trimming took 0 bases from V and 0 from J, leaving 13 bases between them. This CDR3 comprises 16 residues. From germline, CDR1 is SGHRS and CDR2 YFSETQ. CDR3 bases: TGCGCCAGCAGCTTGGGTGGCAGAGGGGTCTCCTACGAGCAGTACTTC. Translation: CASSLGGRGVSYEQYF.

V is TRBV7-8 and J is TRBJ2-7, with 8 positions matching TRBD1. The CDR3 has 15 residues. With V trimmed by 1 base and J by 4 bases, 6 bases remained unmatched. Germline V lookup: CDR1 SGHVS, CDR2 FQNEAQ. This CDR3 reads CASSLGDRTPYEQYV. The CDR3 coding sequence is TGTGCCAGCAGCTTAGGGGACAGGACTCCGTACGAGCAGTACGTC.

This clonotype was counted only a few times. This chain joins TRBV12-3 or TRBV12-4 and TRBJ2-2, with a tentative D call TRBD2 (6 bases). CDR3 length: 15 amino acids. V lost 6 bases, J lost 4 bases, and 15 bases lay in between. As DNA, the CDR3 is TGTGCCAGCAGATTGGGACTGGAGAGCACCGGGGAGCTGTTTTTT. Translating gives CASRLGLESTGELFF.

This clonotype was observed many times. The V gene is TRBV11-2, the J gene TRBJ2-2; perhaps TRBD2 as D (6 bases). The V and J ends lost 5 bases and 1 base respectively, with 14 bases between them. This CDR3 has 16 residues. Germline loops: CDR1 SGHAT, CDR2 FQNNGV. CDR3 DNA: TGTGCCAGCAGCCACGAGAGGGGACTGAACACCGGGGAGCTGTTTTTT. This translates into CASSHERGLNTGELFF.

The J gene is TRBJ1-1, the V gene TRBV18; TRBD1 agrees at 7 bases. J lost 9 bases, V lost 0 bases, and 13 bases had no gene match. Germline V gene data show CDR1 as KGHSH and CDR2 as LQKENI. The CDR3 spans 16 residues. The CDR3 nucleotides are TGTGCCAGCTCACCACCGTCTGGACAGGAGTCCCACAAAGCTTTCTTT. Translated: CASSPPSGQESHKAFF.

The chain carries TRBV25-1 and TRBJ2-3, with D perhaps matching TRBD2 (7 bases). Per germline, CDR1 MGHDK and CDR2 SYGVNS. V was shortened by 8 bases and J by 5 bases, with 17 bases between the two germline ends. CDR3 length: 14 amino acids. This chain's CDR3 is CASPGGYRKDTQYF. The CDR3 DNA reads TGTGCCAGCCCGGGGGGCTATAGGAAAGATACGCAGTATTTT.

Comments on this clonotype: A much larger clone differs by one base, so this may be a read error. The V gene is TRBV5-1, the J gene TRBJ2-5; a weak D match, TRBD2 (5 bases). The CDR3 length is 15 residues. From germline, CDR1 is SGHRS and CDR2 YFSETQ. The V and J ends lost 0 bases and 5 bases respectively, with 14 bases between them. CDR3 protein: CASSLVASWSETQYF. CDR3 DNA sequence: TGCGCCAGCAGCTTGGTGGCTAGCTGGAGTGAGACCCAGTACTTC.

The J gene is TRBJ2-5, the V gene TRBV18, with unresolved D. Trimming pared 1 base from V and 5 bases from J, leaving 11 bases between. Germline values: CDR1 KGHSH, CDR2 LQKENI. This CDR3 is built from 14 residues. The CDR3 coding sequence is TGTGCCAGCTCACCACAGGCCCTGGAGGAGACCCAGTACTTC. Translating gives CASSPQALEETQYF.

This clonotype turned up a few times. The chain uses TRBV7-6 and TRBJ2-3; D might be TRBD2 (6 bases). Trimming took 5 bases from V and 0 from J, leaving 12 bases between them. CDR3 size: 15 residues. Germline loops: CDR1 SGHVS, CDR2 FNYEAQ. This CDR3 is CASSPAAGSTDTQYF. The CDR3, as DNA: TGTGCCAGCAGCCCCGCCGCGGGAAGCACAGATACGCAGTATTTT. The variable domain in full, with the rest retrieved from reference TRBV7-6 and TRBJ2-3, is GAGVSQSPRYKVTKRGQDVALRCDPISGHVSLYWYRQALGQGPEFLTYFNYEAQQDKSGLPNDRFSAERPEGSISTLTIQRTEQRDSAMYRCASSPAAGSTDTQYFGPGTRLTVL.

In its sample, this clonotype was seen a few times. The V and J genes are TRBV10-3 and TRBJ2-3, with TRBD2 identical over 7 bases. CDR1 and CDR2 (germline): ENHRY, SYGVKD. CDR3 length equals 17 residues. After removal of 4 bases from V and 3 bases from J, the junction contained 13 bases not matched to a gene. The chain's CDR3 is CAISAPTSTPWTDTQYF. For the CDR3, the DNA is TGTGCCATCAGTGCGCCGACTAGCACCCCTTGGACAGATACGCAGTATTTT.

The chain combines TRBV29-1 with TRBJ1-1; tentative D call: TRBD1 (5 bases). Germline assignment: CDR1 SQVTM and CDR2 ANQGSEA. The V end lost 0 bases, the J end lost 2 bases, and 13 bases lay between the germline ends. The CDR3 has 15 residues. The CDR3 is CSVEDPDRVNTEAFF. In nucleotides, the CDR3 is TGCAGCGTTGAAGATCCTGACAGAGTTAACACTGAAGCTTTCTTT.

The chain employs TRBV5-1 and TRBJ2-6; possibly TRBD2 for D (5 bases). The CDR3 is 17 residues long. Germline V gene lookup returns CDR1 SGHRS and CDR2 YFSETQ. V shed 3 bases and J shed 1 base, with 14 bases lying between them. This CDR3 reads CASSYDIGGSGANVLTF. In nucleotides, the CDR3 is TGCGCCAGCAGCTACGACATCGGAGGATCTGGGGCCAACGTCCTGACTTTC.

This clonotype was recorded many times. The rearrangement uses TRBV6-2 or TRBV6-3 and TRBJ2-1; D may be TRBD2 (5 bases). The ends were cut back, 2 bases at V and 10 bases at J, with 12 bases in the middle. This CDR3 contains 13 residues. Germline CDR1 is MNHEY and CDR2 is SVGEGT. The CDR3 nucleotides read TGTGCCAGCAGTTACCCGGGTTCGGGGGAGCAGTTCTTC. The encoded protein is CASSYPGSGEQFF.

CDR3 bases: TGTGCCAGCAGTACCGGGACACCGAACGAGCAGTACTTC. Translated, it gives CASSTGTPNEQYF. The chain is built from TRBV12-3 or TRBV12-4 and TRBJ2-7, with a weak D call TRBD1 (6 bases). The length of the CDR3 is 13 residues. Trimming cost V 5 bases and J 5 bases, with 13 bases left between them.

Worth noting for this clonotype: A much more abundant neighbour one base away suggests this may be a read error. The gene calls are TRBV28 and TRBJ2-7, with D possibly TRBD1 on 6 matching bases. The CDR3 has 13 amino acids. With 0 bases removed from V and 4 bases from J, the gap between germline ends came to 7 bases. The V gene's germline CDR1 is MDHEN and CDR2 SYDVKM. CDR3 sequence (DNA): TGTGCCAGCAGTTTATGGGGGACATACGAGCAGTACTTC. Its translation: CASSLWGTYEQYF. The whole variable domain, filled in from reference TRBV28 and TRBJ2-7, reads DVKVTQSSRYLVKRTGEKVFLECVQDMDHENMFWYRQDPGLGLRLIYFSYDVKMKEKGDIPEGYSVSREKKERFSLILESASTNQTSMYLCASSLWGTYEQYFGPGTRLTVT.

This clonotype has more than one count but fewer than ten. The gene calls are TRBV7-9 and TRBJ2-7; maybe TRBD2 (6 bases). The germline gives CDR1 SEHNR, CDR2 FQNEAQ (reference sequence). The CDR3 sequence is 15 residues long. Trimming pared 1 base from V and 2 bases from J, leaving 12 bases between. This CDR3 reads CASSLGGGATYEQYV. CDR3 DNA: TGTGCCAGCAGCTTAGGGGGAGGCGCAACCTACGAGCAGTACGTC.

Many counts were recorded for this clonotype. The rearrangement links TRBV27 to TRBJ1-2; D possibly corresponds to TRBD1 (5 bases). Germline V gene lookup returns CDR1 MNHEY and CDR2 SMNVEV (reference sequence). This CDR3 has 13 residues. Trimming removed 8 bases from V and 4 bases from J, with 14 bases in between. The CDR3 nucleotides are TGTGCCAGCGCCGGAGACAGACTCTATGGCTACACCTTC. Amino acid sequence: CASAGDRLYGYTF.

This clonotype was counted at least ten times. V usage is TRBV24-1 and J usage is TRBJ2-2; TRBD1 aligns across 9 bases. The CDR3 runs to 15 residues. V gave up 1 base and J gave up 5 bases; unmatched junction bases: 1. The V gene's germline CDR1 is KGHDR and CDR2 SFDVKD. This CDR3 is CATSDLGTGTGELFF. The CDR3 nucleotides are TGTGCCACCAGTGATTTAGGGACAGGGACCGGGGAGCTGTTTTTT.

Only a few counts were recorded for this clonotype. The V gene is TRBV6-5, the J gene TRBJ1-1, with unresolved D. Germline CDR1 and CDR2: MNHEY and SVGAGI. The CDR3 is made up of 16 amino acids. The V end was cut by 3 bases, the J end by 0 bases, with 14 bases between. The CDR3 DNA reads TGTGCCAGCAGTTATGGGAGAGGAGCGCTGAACACTGAAGCTTTCTTT. Residues: CASSYGRGALNTEAFF.

This clonotype was recorded at least ten times. The rearrangement uses TRBV24-1 and TRBJ2-5, with 10 bases aligning to TRBD2. CDR1 is KGHDR, CDR2 SFDVKD, per germline. The CDR3 is made up of 15 amino acids. J lost 5 bases, V lost 4 bases, and 6 bases had no gene match. The CDR3 reads CATSDRAGGLETQYF. The CDR3 coding sequence is TGTGCCACCAGTGACCGAGCGGGGGGGCTCGAGACCCAGTACTTC.

Ten or more counts support this clonotype. The chain has TRBV4-2 and TRBJ1-5, with TRBD1 as a possible D gene (5 bases). The length of the CDR3 is 16 residues. V lost 0 bases, J lost 1 base, and 10 bases lay in between. Germline lookup yields CDR1 LGHNA and CDR2 YNFKEQ. The chain's CDR3 is CASSQDGGWSNQPQHF. In nucleotides, the CDR3 is TGTGCCAGCAGCCAAGATGGGGGTTGGAGCAATCAGCCCCAGCATTTT.

This chain uses TRBV7-6 with TRBJ2-3; perhaps TRBD2 as D (6 bases). The CDR3 extends over 14 amino acids. Per the germline V gene, CDR1 is SGHVS and CDR2 is FNYEAQ. Trimming took 8 bases from V and 2 from J, leaving 14 bases between them. In DNA, the CDR3 is TGTGCCAGCTCAAATCGGGGGTACACAGATACGCAGTATTTT. This gives the protein CASSNRGYTDTQYF.

The chain links TRBV28 to TRBJ2-5; TRBD2 matches at 10 bases. The CDR3 is made up of 14 amino acids. With V trimmed by 6 bases and J by 2 bases, 3 bases remained unmatched. Looked up from germline, CDR1 is MDHEN and CDR2 is SYDVKM. The CDR3 sequence is CASRPSGGQETQYF. For the CDR3, the DNA is TGTGCCAGCAGGCCTAGCGGGGGACAAGAGACCCAGTACTTC.

This clonotype has ten or more counts. V gene TRBV12-3 or TRBV12-4 combines with J gene TRBJ1-5; tentatively, D is TRBD1 (5 bases). V lost 3 bases, J lost 4 bases, and 13 bases lay in between. The CDR3 is made up of 15 amino acids. DNA of the CDR3: TGTGCCAGCAGTTTTGGGACGGGTTTTAATCAGCCCCAGCATTTT. Protein sequence: CASSFGTGFNQPQHF.

The CDR3 loop reads CASTGTYTDTQYF. Written as DNA, the CDR3 is TGCGCCAGCACCGGGACTTACACAGATACGCAGTATTTT. The gene calls are TRBV5-1 and TRBJ2-3; possibly TRBD2 for D (6 bases). Germline values: CDR1 SGHRS, CDR2 YFSETQ. The CDR3 contains 13 residues. Trimming shortened V by 6 bases and J by 2 bases, and 10 bases separated the two germline ends.